This entry features one TCR beta chain sequence. Its antigen remains undetermined. The record has no base qualities; no much larger clone is one base away. TCRbeta CDR3 regions were amplified from genomic DNA using the immunoSEQ Assay, a bias-controlled multiplex PCR. The authors' analysis ran thus. Within the assay, amplification of reference gene primers was used to estimate how many nucleated cells each sample contained. To quantify the absolute abundance of each unique TCRbeta CDR3 rearrangement, sequence reads were collapsed and filtered. Productive Simpson clonality was computed per sample as the square root of Simpson's diversity index over productive rearrangements. TCRdb carries this immuneACCESS record with in-frame sequences only. Its versions omit some clonotypes, under half of them owing to an unresolved V gene in the studies checked, with the rest unexplained. V and J calls and clone size follow that table, whereas D and trimming were derived from the DNA. Recorded for this sample are 70,000 to 100,000 clones; approximately 88% of them occurred a single time. The ten most abundant clones make up about 17% of the sample.

This sample stems from a study of blood T cell repertoires in COVID-19 (dated by TCRdb to 2019 to 2021). About the study as a whole: Collaborator samples came from the United States, Italy and Spain and covered acute and convalescent phases of COVID-19. The material from the prospective study consisted of cDNA or gDNA derived from T cells, B-cell-depleted T cells, or PBMCs. The dataset comprised deeply sampled blood TCRbeta repertoires from subjects exposed to, actively infected with, or recovered from COVID-19. The repertoires were released in a freely available public database meant as a resource for research on the immune response to SARS-CoV-2. The samples were drawn from the first 160 participants of the ongoing ImmuneRACE study and from over a thousand subjects provided by 6 global collaborators. Nearly every sample came with metadata listing a de-identified subject ID, COVID-19 status, age in years and sex. Where available, HLA class I and class II types were obtained from metadata supplied by the sample provider rather than from assay-based typing.

The CDR3 starts with the cysteine, ends with the phenylalanine, and has 15 residues. Only the CDR3 DNA stays, 45 bases, in frame from base 1. From V the trimming removes 3 bases and from J it removes 7 bases, while the gene matches leave 9 bases of the junction unaccounted for. CDR1 and CDR2, per the germline V gene, are WSHSY and SAAADI. At one collaborating source in Seattle, patients were enrolled during active infection and were followed longitudinally through the course of disease. Whole blood was collected in K2EDTA tubes by collaborating institutions according to the institutions' own protocols. Collaborator samples were shipped for TCRbeta analysis as frozen whole blood, isolated PBMCs, or DNA extracted from either sample type. Here is what the overall study found, with its caveats: Clinical and demographic metadata were provided uncurated, with the amount varying by source and participant.

The specimen sequenced was peripheral blood. The sequence was collected from a woman aged 55-75 years with COVID-19, enrolled during active disease. Here the chain combines TRBV10-2 and TRBJ1-2; TRBD1 aligns with 9 central bases. The CDR3 here reads CASSDRGQGFTGYTF. Here is the DNA: TGCGCCAGCAGTGATCGCGGACAGGGGTTCACTGGCTACACCTTC.